This is a list of T cell receptor beta chains from one sample in a study of identical twins. TCRdb fed the 5' RACE reads into MiXCR, producing one record per CDR3 protein. This sample has about 700,000 distinct CDR3 sequences, with around 6% found just once. Material for sequencing was naive T cells sorted from blood. Receptor source: a man between 18 and 29 years old in good health. CDR3s leave out the opening cysteine and the closing phenylalanine or tryptophan. D genes are given only for firm matches. Part of the rows lack a size; the others show once, few, many or a class for expanded clones.

j_call v_call d_call clone_size cdr3_aa
TRBJ2-3 TRBV20-1 . many SARFYFGPGADTQY
TRBJ1-6 TRBV3-1 . . ASSPPRGPPDSPLH
TRBJ2-1 TRBV25-1 TRBD2 few ASSREGTGDEQF
TRBJ2-3 TRBV24-1 TRBD2 many ATSDQGLADSTDTQY
TRBJ2-7 TRBV30 . . AWSLVYEQY
TRBJ1-6 TRBV5-1 . few ASSLDSLDSPLH
TRBJ1-4 TRBV5-1 . many ASSPGPVRKLF
TRBJ1-1 TRBV20-1 . many SASIGGERTEAF
TRBJ1-1 TRBV7-9 . many ASSFRDTDTEAF
TRBJ2-7 TRBV18 . . ASSASNLHYEQY
TRBJ2-1 TRBV12-3/TRBV12-4 . many ASSFWLSDNRGGEQF
TRBJ2-1 TRBV12-3/TRBV12-4 TRBD1 many ASSPLRTGGNEQF
TRBJ2-1 TRBV29-1 TRBD2 . SAPREGEQF
TRBJ2-1 TRBV27 TRBD2 many ASSVGLAVYNEQF
TRBJ1-4 TRBV14 . . ASSQRIRETNEKLF
TRBJ1-1 TRBV12-3/TRBV12-4 . many ASSLRELATEAF
TRBJ2-2 TRBV3-1 . few ASSQESRELF
TRBJ2-7 TRBV10-3 . many AISESGGLSYEQY